This T cell receptor (beta chain) appears in the sequencing data of a study of cytomegalovirus exposure and HLA in healthy donors. Points from the study as a whole: TCR beta V- and J-gene trimming, according to a later analysis, was linked to a missense DCLRE1C variant.

Note on this clone: Its antigen is currently unknown.

The CDR3 spans 12 residues. V lost 2 bases and J 1 base, leaving 3 bases between the germline ends. The germline V gene encodes CDR1 GTSNPN and CDR2 SVGIG (reference sequence). Both 60 Vbeta primers and 13 Jbeta primers went into the PCR. Per the authors' pipeline: An analysis performed later counted roughly 79 million unique TCR beta chains (roughly 9.9 million of them shared). Using immunoSEQ multiplex PCR, the repertoire was profiled, and TCRdb retains in-frame clones only, with some absent. That table is the source of V, J and clone size, and D and trimming were worked out from the DNA. The sample contains 150,000 to 200,000 clones, around 62% of which appear only once. Nominal health characterized the donors when sampled, though unrecorded immune exposures were likely.

The chain employs TRBV30 and TRBJ1-3; D not certain. This clonotype originated in a man in his forties or fifties in good health and CMV-seronegative. Specimen: PBMCs. The CDR3 spells CAWSLSGNTIYF. CDR3 bases: TGTGCCTGGAGTCTTTCTGGAAACACCATATATTTT.